This entry lists 20 T cell receptor beta chains sequenced from one sample in a study of T cell responses to AZD1222 COVID-19 vaccine. This table comes from immunoSEQ multiplex PCR, and its TCRdb copy is limited to in-frame clones, with some not included. The sample lists 120,000 to 150,000 clones; more than 85% were seen once. Sequenced here: peripheral blood, sampled on day 0 of AZD1222 vaccination. These receptors all come from an adult in good health.

The CDR3 DNA is TGCAGTGCTACATACGATACGCAGTATTTT. This encodes CSATYDTQYF. This sequence joins TRBV20-1 and TRBJ2-3, with D unclear. The CDR3 is made up of 10 amino acids. Trimming removed 4 bases at V and 6 bases at J, with 5 bases between. Germline V CDR1 and CDR2: DFQATT, SNEGSKA (reference sequence).

V and J are TRBV7-3 and TRBJ2-7, with 8 bases identical to TRBD2. The V gene's germline CDR1 is SGHTA and CDR2 FQGTGA. This CDR3 has 15 residues. After removal of 6 bases from V and 6 bases from J, the junction contained 13 bases not matched to a gene. Here the CDR3 DNA reads TGTGCCAGCAGTTTATCGGGGGGGACCACATCCGAGCAGTACTTC. Residues: CASSLSGGTTSEQYF.

This clone appeared a single time. The rearrangement joins TRBV2 to TRBJ1-4; 12 nucleotides match TRBD1. The V and J ends lost 2 bases and 6 bases, in that order; junction bases with no gene match: 7. Per germline, CDR1 SNHLY and CDR2 FYNNEI. The CDR3 length is 17 residues. In DNA, the CDR3 is TGTGCCAGCAGTGAACGGGGACAGGGGGCGCCCGATGAAAAACTGTTTTTT. It encodes CASSERGQGAPDEKLFF.

V is TRBV12-5 and J is TRBJ2-7, with no clear D. From germline, CDR1 is LGHNT and CDR2 FRNRAP. The V and J ends lost 0 bases and 5 bases respectively, with 8 bases between them. This CDR3 is built from 13 residues. In DNA form, the CDR3 reads TGTGCTAGTGGTTTGGTAGGTCACAACGAGCAGTACTTC. It translates to CASGLVGHNEQYF.

The rearrangement joins TRBV7-3 to TRBJ1-1, with D unclear. This CDR3 spans 13 amino acids. Per germline, CDR1 SGHTA and CDR2 FQGTGA. Between the trimmed V and J ends, which lost 0 bases and 10 bases, there was a span of 12 bases. The chain's CDR3 is CASSLTRTSRAFF. The CDR3 DNA reads as TGTGCCAGCAGCTTAACTCGGACTTCACGAGCTTTCTTT.

This chain links TRBV12-3 or TRBV12-4 with TRBJ1-1; TRBD1 aligns across 7 bases. Losses at the gene ends were 7 bases for V and 7 bases for J; bases not matched to a gene: 9. This CDR3 is built from 13 residues. CDR3 sequence reads: CASTIGQALEAFF. DNA for the CDR3: TGTGCCAGCACCATCGGACAGGCCCTTGAAGCTTTCTTT.

A single count supports this clone. The V call is TRBV30, the J call TRBJ1-4, with a tentative D call TRBD1 (6 bases). Germline V gives CDR1 GTSNPN, CDR2 SVGIG (reference sequence). V lost 8 bases to trimming and J lost 8 bases, with 15 bases between them. The CDR3 covers 12 residues. The CDR3 nucleotides read TGTGCCAGCGTGGACAGTAGGGAAAAACTGTTTTTT. Translating gives CASVDSREKLFF.

V and J are TRBV28 and TRBJ2-2; D might be TRBD2 (6 bases). V was pared by 5 bases and J by 1 base, with 14 bases between. There are 16 residues in the CDR3. The germline gives CDR1 MDHEN, CDR2 SYDVKM. The CDR3 DNA follows: TGTGCCAGCAGTATCAGATCAGCGGGGAACACCGGGGAGCTGTTTTTT. It yields the protein CASSIRSAGNTGELFF.

The chain couples TRBV2 to TRBJ1-5, with D hard to call. Trimming removed 3 bases from V and 1 base from J, with 4 bases in between. Germline CDR1 is SNHLY and CDR2 is FYNNEI. The CDR3 spans 13 residues. The chain's CDR3 is CASSEWSNQPQHF. The DNA of the CDR3 is TGTGCCAGCAGTGAGTGGAGCAATCAGCCCCAGCATTTT.

Only one count was recorded for this clone. The V and J genes are TRBV7-2 and TRBJ1-4; D possibly corresponds to TRBD1 (6 bases). Germline V gene data show CDR1 as SGHTA and CDR2 as FQGNSA. This CDR3 has 16 residues. V lost 2 bases to trimming and J lost 7 bases, with 17 bases between them. CDR3: CASSLFSTGRGEKLFF. CDR3 nucleotides: TGTGCCAGCAGCTTATTTTCGACGGGCAGGGGTGAAAAACTGTTTTTT.

This clone occurred once. The V call is TRBV2, the J call TRBJ1-2, with D maybe TRBD1 (6 bases). Germline CDR1 reads SNHLY; CDR2 reads FYNNEI. This CDR3 has 14 residues. Trimming removed 6 bases at V and 5 bases at J, with 16 bases between. Written as DNA, the CDR3 is TGTGCCAGCAGCCTGGGGGGCATGGGATATGGCTACACCTTC. This sequence encodes CASSLGGMGYGYTF.

In DNA, the CDR3 is TGTGCCAGCAAATTGGGCCGGGGGGGTGAGACCCAGTACTTC. Translating it yields CASKLGRGGETQYF. This sequence joins TRBV2 and TRBJ2-5, with 8 bases matching TRBD2. V trimming: 7 bases; J trimming: 5 bases; junction bases outside the gene matches: 9. The germline CDR1 and CDR2 sequences are SNHLY and FYNNEI. The length of the CDR3 is 14 residues.

Note on this clone: Within the sample, other DNA sequences also encode this same CDR3. This chain connects TRBV9 to TRBJ2-7; 7 bases fit TRBD2. The CDR3 contains 14 residues. Trimming removed 1 base from V and 6 bases from J; junction bases left unmatched: 7. Germline V lookup: CDR1 SGDLS, CDR2 YYNGEE. The CDR3: CASSVLAGEGEQYF. In DNA, the CDR3 is TGTGCCAGCAGCGTATTGGCGGGAGAAGGCGAGCAGTACTTC.

The chain couples TRBV7-2 to TRBJ2-5, with D tentatively TRBD2 (6 bases). The CDR3 runs 17 residues. V lost 0 bases to trimming and J lost 4 bases, with 18 bases between them. Germline assignment: CDR1 SGHTA and CDR2 FQGNSA. CDR3 region: CASSLAPGKGRRETQYF. CDR3 in DNA: TGTGCCAGCAGCTTAGCCCCGGGGAAGGGGAGGAGAGAGACCCAGTACTTC.

The CDR3 is CASSRGLTYEQYF. The CDR3 region has the DNA TGTGCCAGCAGTCGAGGACTGACCTACGAGCAGTACTTC. The chain recombines TRBV12-3 or TRBV12-4 with TRBJ2-7; possibly TRBD2 for D (5 bases). The CDR3 consists of 13 residues. V was trimmed by 5 bases and J by 2 bases, leaving 10 bases between them.

The rearrangement joins TRBV5-8 to TRBJ1-5; 12 nucleotides align to TRBD1. The V and J ends lost 4 bases and 6 bases, in that order; junction bases with no gene match: 5. This CDR3 has 15 amino acids. CDR1 and CDR2 from the germline V gene are SGHTS and YDEGEE. The CDR3 region has the DNA TGTGCCAGCAGCGAAGGGACAGGGGGCGGTCAGCCCCAGCATTTT. It yields the protein CASSEGTGGGQPQHF.

V and J are TRBV23-1 and TRBJ2-5; a weak D match, TRBD2 (6 bases). TRBV23-1 belongs to the ORF category, with a function that is uncertain. V was pared by 11 bases and J by 5 bases, with 12 bases between. This CDR3 has 11 amino acids. The CDR3 coding sequence is TGCGCCGGAGGGTCACATGAGACCCAGTACTTC. Protein sequence: CAGGSHETQYF.

This chain connects TRBV6-6 to TRBJ1-1; D unresolved. The ends were cut back, 4 bases at V and 8 bases at J, with 17 bases in the middle. The germline V gene encodes CDR1 MNHNY and CDR2 SVGAGI (reference sequence). The CDR3 spans 14 residues. In nucleotides, the CDR3 is TGTGCCAGCAGTTCCCAATTAATCAGAGAGGAAGCTTTCTTT. Amino acids: CASSSQLIREEAFF.

This clone has a handful of counts. V is TRBV5-4 and J is TRBJ2-1; 10 nucleotides match TRBD1. In germline, CDR1 is SGHNT, CDR2 YYREEE (reference sequence). The ends lost 4 bases at V and 6 bases at J; junction bases unmatched: 7. There are 15 residues in the CDR3. CDR3 in amino acids: CASSLGGQGFNEQFF. The CDR3 DNA sequence: TGTGCCAGCAGCCTGGGGGGACAGGGGTTCAATGAGCAGTTCTTC. The full variable domain, in which reference TRBV5-4 and TRBJ2-1 provide the parts outside the CDR3, is ETGVTQSPTHLIKTRGQQVTLRCSSQSGHNTVSWYQQALGQGPQFIFQYYREEENGRGNFPPRFSGLQFPNYSSELNVNALELDDSALYLCASSLGGQGFNEQFFGPGTRLTVL.

The J gene is TRBJ1-4, the V gene TRBV7-9; 9 bases are a match to TRBD1. J was trimmed by 7 bases and V by 5 bases; bases with no gene match: 8. CDR1 and CDR2 (germline): SEHNR, FQNEAQ (reference sequence). CDR3 length equals 15 residues. CDR3 protein: CASSHRGRVSEKLFF. CDR3 bases: TGTGCCAGCAGCCACAGGGGGCGCGTTAGTGAAAAACTGTTTTTT.